Described below is a single TCR beta chain sequence and its context. These data belong to a study of cytomegalovirus exposure and HLA in healthy donors. Germline CDR1 is LGHNA and CDR2 is YSLEER. Trimming took off 4 bases at V and 8 bases at J, with 14 bases between the two ends. CDR3 length equals 14 residues. PCR employed 60 Vbeta and 13 Jbeta primers. Measured with immunoSEQ multiplex PCR; TCRdb has only the in-frame clones, and not every one. In all, the sample yields some 46,000 clones. Sequencing used PBMCs. The sequence was obtained from a woman in her twenties or thirties in good health and CMV-seronegative. V is TRBV4-3 and J is TRBJ1-4; tentative D call: TRBD1 (6 bases). In DNA, the CDR3 is TGCGCCAGCAGCCTTGCAGGGGTAGGGGAAAAACTGTTTTTT. Protein sequence: CASSLAGVGEKLFF.